The T cell receptor beta chain under discussion was sequenced for a study of cytomegalovirus exposure and HLA in healthy donors. On the study more broadly: Earlier findings included 100 million to 130 million unique TCR beta sequences obtained from 150 million to 200 million T cells.

Donors had nominal health at sampling but likely had unrecorded immune exposures. Use of 60 Vbeta and 13 Jbeta primers characterized the PCR. Sequencing used immunoSEQ multiplex PCR; TCRdb keeps in-frame clones, though not all of them. The sample holds about 140,000 clones, around two thirds seen once. General study findings and limits: Rare TCR sequences predominated, though certain public TCRs were found in many donors. Reportedly, cytomegalovirus status was diagnosed with high sensitivity and specificity.

The germline V gene has CDR1 SNHLY and CDR2 FYNNEI. The CDR3 length is 11 residues. Points on this clone: The antigen remains undetermined.

The receptor comes from a male donor in good health and CMV-seronegative. The chain carries TRBV2 and TRBJ2-5; D perhaps matches TRBD1 (5 bases). The sequencing sample was made of PBMCs. DNA of the CDR3: TGTTACTGGGGCGATAGGGAGACCCAGTACTTC. Translating it yields CYWGDRETQYF. Variable domain in full (rest from reference TRBV2 and TRBJ2-5): EPEVTQTPSHQVTQMGQEVILRCVPISNHLYFYWYRQILGQKVEFLVSFYNNEISEKSEIFDDQFSVERPDGSNFTLKIRSTKLEDSAMYFCYWGDRETQYFGPGTRLLVL.